This T cell receptor (beta chain) came from a study of blood T cells in healthy people across ages. Study observations and caveats: Older age coincided with a roughly linear decline in TCR beta diversity per million T cells. Greater diversity and more naive CD4+ cells were seen in long-lived donors than in aged donors. No conclusive comparison of naive versus antigen-experienced cells was possible with unsorted PBMCs.

As for this clonotype: Its antigen is unknown. At one boundary the junction diverges from the germline segment, which might be a read error.

This CDR3 spans 13 amino acids. From germline, CDR1 is MNHEY and CDR2 SMNVEV (reference sequence). Together with a sample-barcoded 5' primer, a J-beta primer mix was included in a second PCR lasting about 7 to 12 cycles. TCRdb re-derived calls from the 5' RACE reads in MiXCR, one entry per CDR3 protein. This sample has 850,000 to 950,000 distinct CDR3 sequences; under 35% occur once, and the top ten carry roughly 17%. Sequences were obtained from blood. The sequence was collected from a woman over 75 in good health. V gene TRBV27 combines with J gene TRBJ1-4; no definite D call. The chain's CDR3 is CAGSSGRNEKLFF. CDR3 DNA: TGTGCCGGCAGTTCCGGTCGGAATGAAAAACTGTTTTTT.